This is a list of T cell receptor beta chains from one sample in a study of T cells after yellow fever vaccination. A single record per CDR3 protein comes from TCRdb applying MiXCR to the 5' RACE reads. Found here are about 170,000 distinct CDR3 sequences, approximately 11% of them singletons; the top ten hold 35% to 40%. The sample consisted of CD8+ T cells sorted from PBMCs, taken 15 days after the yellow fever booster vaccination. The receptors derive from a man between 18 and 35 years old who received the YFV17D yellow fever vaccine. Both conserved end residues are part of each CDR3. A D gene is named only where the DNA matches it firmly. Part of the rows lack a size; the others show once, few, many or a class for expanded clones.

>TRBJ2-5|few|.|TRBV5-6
TGTGCCAGCAGCTTGGTAAGGAGGGATTGGTACCAAGAGACCCAGTACTTC
CASSLVRRDWYQETQYF
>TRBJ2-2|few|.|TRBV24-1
TGTGCCACCAGTGATTATCGGACACACCCTCTTGGCACCGGGGAGCTGTTTTTT
CATSDYRTHPLGTGELFF
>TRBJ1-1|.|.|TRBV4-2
TGTGCCAGCAGCCAAGGAAGCGCTGAAGCTTTCTTT
CASSQGSAEAFF
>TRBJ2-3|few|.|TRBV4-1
TGCGCCAGCAGCCATCGGGGGTCGTTATTAGATACGCAGTATTTT
CASSHRGSLLDTQYF
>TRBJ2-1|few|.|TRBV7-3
TGTGCCAGCAGCTTACAACCCTCTCAGGGTAGCAATGAGCAGTTCTTC
CASSLQPSQGSNEQFF
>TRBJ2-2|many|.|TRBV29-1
TGCAGCGCGCGAGGGCCGAACACCGGGGAGCTGTTTTTT
CSARGPNTGELFF
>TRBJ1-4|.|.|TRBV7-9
TGTGCCAGCAGCTCAAACCGGGTCCGAGAGGAAAAACTGTTTTTT
CASSSNRVREEKLFF
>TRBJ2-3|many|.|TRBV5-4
TGTGCCAGCAGCTTCGGGGGCCCCTTCGATACGCAGTATTTT
CASSFGGPFDTQYF
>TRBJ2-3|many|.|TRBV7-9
TGTGCCAGCAGCCGGCAAGATACGCAGTATTTT
CASSRQDTQYF
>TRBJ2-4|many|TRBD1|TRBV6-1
TGTGCCAGCAACCCGGGGACAGGGGCTAATCAGTACTTC
CASNPGTGANQYF
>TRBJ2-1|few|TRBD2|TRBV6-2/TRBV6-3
TGTGCCAGCACCTCATTAAGCGGGGAGATCTACAATGAGCAGTTCTTC
CASTSLSGEIYNEQFF
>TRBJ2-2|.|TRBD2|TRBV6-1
TGTGCCAGCAGTGAAGAACCCGGGGGGGCCTTGGGGGAGCTGTTTTTT
CASSEEPGGALGELFF
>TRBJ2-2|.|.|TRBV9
TGTGCCAGCAGCCCCGATACAGGATGGGAGCTGTTTTTT
CASSPDTGWELFF
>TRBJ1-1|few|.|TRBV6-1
TGTGCCAGCACCCTGAACGTGGGAAACACTGAAGCTTTCTTT
CASTLNVGNTEAFF
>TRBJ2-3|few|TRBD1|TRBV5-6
TGTGCCAGCAGCCCAACAGGGGGCCTCACAGATACGCAGTATTTT
CASSPTGGLTDTQYF
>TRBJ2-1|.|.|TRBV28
TGTGCCAGCAGTTCCCCCCAGTCGGATCGGGAGCAGTTCTTC
CASSSPQSDREQFF
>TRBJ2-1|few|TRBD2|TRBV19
TGTGCCAGTAGTATGGCAGCGGGACTCGGGGCGAATGAGCAGTTCTTC
CASSMAAGLGANEQFF
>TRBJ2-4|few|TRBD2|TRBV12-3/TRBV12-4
TGTGCCAGCAGTCCCGGGGGGGCCAAAAACATTCAGTACTTC
CASSPGGAKNIQYF
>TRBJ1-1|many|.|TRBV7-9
TGTGCCAGCAGCTTAGTGTCGCTAAGGGGGGCTGAAGCTTTCTTT
CASSLVSLRGAEAFF
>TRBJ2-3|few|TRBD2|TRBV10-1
TGCGCCAGCAGTGGGACTAGCGGGGGGCGCGCAGATACGCAGTATTTT
CASSGTSGGRADTQYF
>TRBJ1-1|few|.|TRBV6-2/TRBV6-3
TGTGCCAGCAGAATCGGGTTAGTGACTTTCTTT
CASRIGLVTFF
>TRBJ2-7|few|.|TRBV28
TGTGCCAGCAGCTCCCCCTCCGAGCAGTACTTC
CASSSPSEQYF
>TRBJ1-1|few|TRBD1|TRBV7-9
TGTGCCAGCAGCTTACCGGGACAGGGGATAGGTACTGAAGCTTTCTTT
CASSLPGQGIGTEAFF
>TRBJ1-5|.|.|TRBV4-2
TGTGCCAGCAGCCGGGGGGTTGGGAATCAGCCCCAGCATTTT
CASSRGVGNQPQHF
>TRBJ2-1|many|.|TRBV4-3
TGCGCCAGCAGCCAAGGTACGACCCAGGCGTACAATGAGCAGTTCTTC
CASSQGTTQAYNEQFF
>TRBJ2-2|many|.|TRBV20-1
TGCAGTGCTAGTGAGGGACGGGACACCGGGGAGCTGTTTTTT
CSASEGRDTGELFF
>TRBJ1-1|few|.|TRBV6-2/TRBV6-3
TGTGCCAGCAGTTACTTCGGGGCTGGCACTGAAGCTTTCTTT
CASSYFGAGTEAFF
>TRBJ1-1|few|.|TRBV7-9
TGTGCCAGCAGCTCCAGAGGGATGAACACTGAAGCTTTCTTT
CASSSRGMNTEAFF
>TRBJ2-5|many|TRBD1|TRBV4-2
TGTGCCAGCAGCCCCACGCCCGGGACAGACCAAGAGACCCAGTACTTC
CASSPTPGTDQETQYF
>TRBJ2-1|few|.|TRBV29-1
TGCAGCGTTGAAGATGACCGCCTAGATAGGGCTGATGAGCAGTTCTTC
CSVEDDRLDRADEQFF
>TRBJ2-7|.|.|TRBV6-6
TGTGCCAGCAGTTACGAAGGGGGCTCCTACGAGCAGTACTTC
CASSYEGGSYEQYF
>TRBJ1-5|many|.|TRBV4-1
TGCGCCAGCAGCCAAGATCTCCGCACTGCCCAGCCCCAGCATTTT
CASSQDLRTAQPQHF
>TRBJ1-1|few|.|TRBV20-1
TGCAGTGCTAGAGCCGACAGGACTGAAGCTTTCTTT
CSARADRTEAFF
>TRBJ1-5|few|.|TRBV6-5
TGTGCCAGCAGTTCCGTGGACGGCCCCAATAGCAATCAGCCCCAGCATTTT
CASSSVDGPNSNQPQHF
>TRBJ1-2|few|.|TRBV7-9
TGTGCCAGCAGGAGCGCAGGGATCGGTGGCTACACCTTC
CASRSAGIGGYTF